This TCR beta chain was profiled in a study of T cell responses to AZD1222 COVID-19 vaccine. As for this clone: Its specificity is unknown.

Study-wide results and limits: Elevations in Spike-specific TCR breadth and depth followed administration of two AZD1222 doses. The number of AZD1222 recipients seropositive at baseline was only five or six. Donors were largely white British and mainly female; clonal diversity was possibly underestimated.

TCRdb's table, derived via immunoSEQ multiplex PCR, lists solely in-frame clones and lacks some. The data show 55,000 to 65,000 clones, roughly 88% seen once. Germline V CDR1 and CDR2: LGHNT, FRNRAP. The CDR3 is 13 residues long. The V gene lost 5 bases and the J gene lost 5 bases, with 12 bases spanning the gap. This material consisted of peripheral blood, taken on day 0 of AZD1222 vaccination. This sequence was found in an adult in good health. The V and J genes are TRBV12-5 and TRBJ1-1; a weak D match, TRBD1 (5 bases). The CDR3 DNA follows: TGTGCTAGTGGTACCTCGGGGGGGACTGAAGCTTTCTTT. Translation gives CASGTSGGTEAFF. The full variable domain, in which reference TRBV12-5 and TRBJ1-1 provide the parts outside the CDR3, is DARVTQTPRHKVTEMGQEVTMRCQPILGHNTVFWYRQTMMQGLELLAYFRNRAPLDDSGMPKDRFSAEMPDATLATLKIQPSEPRDSAVYFCASGTSGGTEAFFGQGTRLTVV.